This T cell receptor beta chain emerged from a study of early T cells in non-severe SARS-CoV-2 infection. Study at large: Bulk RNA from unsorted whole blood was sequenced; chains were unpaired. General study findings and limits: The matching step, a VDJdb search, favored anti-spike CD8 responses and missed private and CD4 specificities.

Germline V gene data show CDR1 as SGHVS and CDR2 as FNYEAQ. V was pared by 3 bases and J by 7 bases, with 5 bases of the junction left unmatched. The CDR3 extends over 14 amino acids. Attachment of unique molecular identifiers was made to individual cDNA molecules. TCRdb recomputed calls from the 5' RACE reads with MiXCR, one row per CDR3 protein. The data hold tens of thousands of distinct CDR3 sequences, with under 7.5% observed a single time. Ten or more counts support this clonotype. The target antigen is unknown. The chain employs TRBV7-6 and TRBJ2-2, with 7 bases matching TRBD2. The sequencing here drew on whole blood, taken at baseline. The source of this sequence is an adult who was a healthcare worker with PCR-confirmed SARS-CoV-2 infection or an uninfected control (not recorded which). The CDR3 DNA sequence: TGTGCCAGCAGCTTCGACCCGGGAGGCGGGGAGCTGTTTTTT. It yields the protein CASSFDPGGGELFF.